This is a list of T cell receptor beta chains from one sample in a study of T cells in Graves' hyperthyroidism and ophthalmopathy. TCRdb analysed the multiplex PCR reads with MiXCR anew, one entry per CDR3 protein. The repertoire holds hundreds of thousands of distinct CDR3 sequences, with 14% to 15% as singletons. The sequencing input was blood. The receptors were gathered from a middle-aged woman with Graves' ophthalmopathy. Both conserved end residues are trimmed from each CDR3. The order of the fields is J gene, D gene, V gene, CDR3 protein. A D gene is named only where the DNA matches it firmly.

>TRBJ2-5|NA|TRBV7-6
ASSLRRNSQDTQY
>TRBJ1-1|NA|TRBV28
ASSLLYEAF
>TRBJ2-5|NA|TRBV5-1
ASSLTATGETQY
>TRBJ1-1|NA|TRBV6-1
ASSELGRGTEAF
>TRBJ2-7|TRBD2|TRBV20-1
SARALGGDSYEQY
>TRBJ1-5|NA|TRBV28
ASMSGVNQPQH
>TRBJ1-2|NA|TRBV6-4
ASSDSFRTGNYGYT
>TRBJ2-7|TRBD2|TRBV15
ATSRRTSGTNEQY
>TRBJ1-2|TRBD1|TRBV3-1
ASSPGQGPGYT
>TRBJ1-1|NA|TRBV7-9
ASGAGTMNTEAF
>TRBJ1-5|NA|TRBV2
ASSGQPLNQPQH
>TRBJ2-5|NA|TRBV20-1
SARDQGSHETQY
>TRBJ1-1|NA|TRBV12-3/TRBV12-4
ASSLGHSNTEAF
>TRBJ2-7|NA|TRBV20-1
SAHPLGRRGPFREQY
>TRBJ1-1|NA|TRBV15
ATSRNEKIGGDTEAF
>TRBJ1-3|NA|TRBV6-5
ASSYMGAGNTIY
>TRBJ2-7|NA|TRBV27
ASRQGGSEQY
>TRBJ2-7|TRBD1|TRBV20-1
SAREGQLTYEQY
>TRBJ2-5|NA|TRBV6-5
ASSYSEGTGGETQY
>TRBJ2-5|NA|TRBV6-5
ASSSYSRGRQETQY
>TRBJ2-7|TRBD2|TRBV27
ASSVGLAGVGEQY
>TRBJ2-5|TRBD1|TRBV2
ASRSTGEETQY
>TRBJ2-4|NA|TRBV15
ATGAAGTKNIQY
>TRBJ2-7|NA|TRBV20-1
SAPEAGSSSYEQY
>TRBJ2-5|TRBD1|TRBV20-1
SARSDRGLETQY
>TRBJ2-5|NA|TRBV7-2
ASSLGGAPETQY
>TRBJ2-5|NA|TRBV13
ASSFRGRWETQY
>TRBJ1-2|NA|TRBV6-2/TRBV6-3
ASSLTRLANYGYT
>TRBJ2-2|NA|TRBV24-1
ATSDGGRYTGELF
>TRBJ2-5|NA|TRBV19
ASRGQTETQY
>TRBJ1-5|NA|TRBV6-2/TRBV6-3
ASGPRGTRAGQPQH
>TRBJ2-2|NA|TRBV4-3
ASSQEPGWRAGGELF
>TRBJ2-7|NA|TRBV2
ASSEGSVGYEQY
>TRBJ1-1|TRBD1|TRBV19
ASGAGGEAF
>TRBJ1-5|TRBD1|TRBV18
ASSPDGTGVNQPQH
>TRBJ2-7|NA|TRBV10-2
ASSESSEVYEQY
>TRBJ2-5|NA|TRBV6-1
ASRSGTPIRTQY
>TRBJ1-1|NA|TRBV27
ASSFGGVAEAF
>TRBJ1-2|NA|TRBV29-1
SVVFRGGYGYT
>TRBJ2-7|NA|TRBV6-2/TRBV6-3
ASSRPRYEQY
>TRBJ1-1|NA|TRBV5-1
ASSNTVNTEAF
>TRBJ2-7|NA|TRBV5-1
ASTLNGDARVEQY
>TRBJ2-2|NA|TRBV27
ASSFSGQNTGELF
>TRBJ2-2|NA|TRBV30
AWSVKYLGGGTGELF
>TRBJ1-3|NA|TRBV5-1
ASSFNSGNTIY
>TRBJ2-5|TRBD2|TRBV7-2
ASSLTSGRQETQY
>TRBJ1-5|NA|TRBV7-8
ASSLESRVSNQPQH
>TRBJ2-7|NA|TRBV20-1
SALSERAASYEQY
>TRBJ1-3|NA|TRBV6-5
ASSYVAGSGNTMY
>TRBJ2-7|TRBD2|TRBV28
ASSLGASGSYEQY
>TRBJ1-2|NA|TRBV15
ATSQGGYYGYT
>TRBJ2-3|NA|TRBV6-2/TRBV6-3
ASSPSGDTQY
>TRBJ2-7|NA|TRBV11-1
ASSLRGVHEQY
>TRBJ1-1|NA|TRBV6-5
ASSYTAGENTEAF
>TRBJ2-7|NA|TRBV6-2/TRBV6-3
ASSDRRYEQY